This T cell receptor (beta chain) was captured by sequencing in a study of T cell responses to AZD1222 COVID-19 vaccine. Study details: Combined were second doses at about 4 or about 12 weeks. Points from the study as a whole: Breadth and depth of Spike-specific TCRs rose after two AZD1222 doses. With dominance at 160-218 and 743-854, vaccine-associated CD4 TCRs spanned spike. Donors, mostly white British, included more females; clonal diversity was possibly underestimated.

Measured with immunoSEQ multiplex PCR; TCRdb has only the in-frame clones, and not every one. Among 100,000 to 150,000 clones listed, approximately 90% were seen once. For this clone: The antigen remains undetermined.

This CDR3 has 13 residues. Trimming pared 4 bases from V and 1 base from J, leaving 3 bases between. CDR1 SGDLS and CDR2 YYNGEE come from the germline V gene. The chain recombines TRBV9 with TRBJ1-6; no firm D call. This specimen was peripheral blood, taken on day 0 of AZD1222 vaccination. The TCR comes from an adult in good health. CDR3 bases: TGTGCCAGCAGCCGGTCCTATAATTCACCCCTCCACTTT. Residues: CASSRSYNSPLHF.